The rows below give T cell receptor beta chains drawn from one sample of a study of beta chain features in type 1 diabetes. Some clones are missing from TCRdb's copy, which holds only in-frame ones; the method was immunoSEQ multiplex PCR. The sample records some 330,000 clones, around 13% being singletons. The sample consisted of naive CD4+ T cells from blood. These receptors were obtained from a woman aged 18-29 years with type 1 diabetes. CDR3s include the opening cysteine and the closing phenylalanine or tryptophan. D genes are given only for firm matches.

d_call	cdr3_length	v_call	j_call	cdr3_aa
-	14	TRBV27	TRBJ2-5	CASSGAGYLHDQYF
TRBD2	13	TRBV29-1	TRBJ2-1	CSVAGFSGATILF
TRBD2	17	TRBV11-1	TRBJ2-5	CASSLAAGLAGGETQYF
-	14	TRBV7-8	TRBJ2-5	CASSFAGSGETQYF
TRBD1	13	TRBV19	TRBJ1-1	CASRRGQGGEAFF
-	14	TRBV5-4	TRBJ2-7	CASSSGGGAYEQYF
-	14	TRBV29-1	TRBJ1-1	CSARPAGANTEAFF
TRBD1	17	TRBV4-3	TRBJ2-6	CASSLWFGTGRANVLTF
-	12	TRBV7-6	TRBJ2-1	CASSKQGNEQFF
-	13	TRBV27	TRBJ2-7	CASSFRGPPEQYF
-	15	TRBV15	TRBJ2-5	CATSREIGDGRGQYF
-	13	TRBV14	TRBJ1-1	CASSQVGRTEAFF
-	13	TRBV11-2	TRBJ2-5	CASSLAPQETQYF
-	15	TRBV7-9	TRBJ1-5	CASSEPGLITQAQHF
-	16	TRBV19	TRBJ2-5	CASSISFTSHRGTQYF
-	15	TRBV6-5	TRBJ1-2	CASSYSIGGNYGYTF
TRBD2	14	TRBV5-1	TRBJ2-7	CASSYGGGLSEQYF
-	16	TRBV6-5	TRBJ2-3	CASSYSFATYTDTQYF
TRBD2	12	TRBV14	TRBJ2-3	CASSVGGDTQYF
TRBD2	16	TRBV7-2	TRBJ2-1	CASSLAQRESYNEQFF
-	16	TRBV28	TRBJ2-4	CASSEGQGKAKNIQYF
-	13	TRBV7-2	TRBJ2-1	CASSLVLYNEQFF
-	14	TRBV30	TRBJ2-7	CAWSAPGQIYEQYF
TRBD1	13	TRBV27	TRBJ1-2	CASSQDRLGGYTF
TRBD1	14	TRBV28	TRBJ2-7	CASTPGTGIYEQYF
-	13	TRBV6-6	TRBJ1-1	CASTHAVRTEAFF
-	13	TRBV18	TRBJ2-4	CASSLLEESIQYF
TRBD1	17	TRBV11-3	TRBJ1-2	CASSFGGPGQGDYGYTF
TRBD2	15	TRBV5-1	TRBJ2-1	CASSFLAGGDNEQFF
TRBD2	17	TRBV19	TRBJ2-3	CASSAGLAGGPSDTQYF
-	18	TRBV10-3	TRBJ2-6	CAISEGGTKSSGANVLTF
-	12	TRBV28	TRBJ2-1	CASSFLYNEQFF
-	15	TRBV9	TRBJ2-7	CASSFRSGQLYEQYF
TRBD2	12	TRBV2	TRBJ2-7	CASRAGSYEQYF
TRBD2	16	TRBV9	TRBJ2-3	CASSVGSSGESDTQYF
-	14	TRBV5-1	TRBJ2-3	CASSLSGSTDTQYF
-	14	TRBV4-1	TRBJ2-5	CASSQGQGWETQYF
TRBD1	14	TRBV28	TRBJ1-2	CASSLSDRGVGYTF
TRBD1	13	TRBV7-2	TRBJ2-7	CASQGAGGIAQYF
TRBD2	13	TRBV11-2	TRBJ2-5	CASSFGGGETQYF
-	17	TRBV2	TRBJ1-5	CASSVPRRQSGNQPQHF
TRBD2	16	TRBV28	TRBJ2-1	CASRGPGLANQNEQFF
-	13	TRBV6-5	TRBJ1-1	CASRNRESTEAFF
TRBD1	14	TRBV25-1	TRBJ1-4	CASSAGQGGEKLFF
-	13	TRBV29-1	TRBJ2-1	CSVDLDKYNEQFF
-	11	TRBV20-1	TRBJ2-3	CSAGLLDTQYF
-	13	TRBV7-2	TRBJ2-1	CASSHGGYNEQFF
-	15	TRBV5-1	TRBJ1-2	CASSFRQPHNYGYTF
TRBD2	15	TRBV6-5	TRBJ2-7	CASSSPGGEGYEQYF
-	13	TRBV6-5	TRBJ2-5	CASNDRYQETQYF
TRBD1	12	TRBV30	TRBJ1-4	CASGQGGEKLFF
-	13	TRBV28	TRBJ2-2	CASRLVNTGELFF
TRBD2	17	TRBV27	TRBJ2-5	CASSLLASGRAGETQYF
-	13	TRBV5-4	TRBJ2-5	CASSLVQAETQYF
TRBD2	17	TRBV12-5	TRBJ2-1	CASGLVQGREAYNEQFF